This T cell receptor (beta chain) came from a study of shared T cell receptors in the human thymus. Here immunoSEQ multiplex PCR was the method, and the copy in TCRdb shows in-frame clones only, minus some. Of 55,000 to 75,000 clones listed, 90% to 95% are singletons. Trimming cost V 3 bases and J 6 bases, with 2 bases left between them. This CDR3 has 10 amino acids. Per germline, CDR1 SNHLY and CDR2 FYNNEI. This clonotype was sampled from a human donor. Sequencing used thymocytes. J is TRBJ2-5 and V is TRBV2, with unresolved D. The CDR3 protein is CASSEQTQYF. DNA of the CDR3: TGTGCCAGCAGTGAGCAGACCCAGTACTTC.